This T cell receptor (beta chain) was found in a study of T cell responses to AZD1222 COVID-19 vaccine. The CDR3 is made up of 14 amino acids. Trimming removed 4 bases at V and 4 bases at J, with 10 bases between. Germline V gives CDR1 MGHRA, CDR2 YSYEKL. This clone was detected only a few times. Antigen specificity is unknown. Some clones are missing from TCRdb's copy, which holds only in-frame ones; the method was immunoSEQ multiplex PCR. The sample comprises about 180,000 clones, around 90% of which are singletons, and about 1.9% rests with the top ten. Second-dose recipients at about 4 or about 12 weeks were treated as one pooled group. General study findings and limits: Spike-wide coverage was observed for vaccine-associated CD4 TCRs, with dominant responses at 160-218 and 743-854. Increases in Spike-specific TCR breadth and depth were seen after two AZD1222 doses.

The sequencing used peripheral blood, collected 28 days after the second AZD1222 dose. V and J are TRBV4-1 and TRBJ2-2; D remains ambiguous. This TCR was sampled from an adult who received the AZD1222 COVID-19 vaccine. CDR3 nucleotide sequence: TGCGCCAGCAGCCCCCGTGGCCGCACCGGGGAGCTGTTTTTT. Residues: CASSPRGRTGELFF.